This T cell receptor (beta chain) is drawn from a study of beta chain features in type 1 diabetes. Study-wide findings and caveats: PCR might favor shorter templates, equally in patients and controls. Naive, central memory and regulatory TCRB repertoires appeared more similar among patients than healthy donors. Type 1 diabetes patients showed fewer insertions and more deletions at VDJ junctions.

V was pared by 0 bases and J by 7 bases, with 18 bases between. This CDR3 region has 17 residues. Per the germline V gene, CDR1 is MGHRA and CDR2 is YSYEKL. A CD45RO/CCR7/CD25/CD127/CD95/CD27 panel sorted naive, central memory, regulatory and stem cell-like memory CD4+ cells. Every isolated RNA sample was fully reverse transcribed, so sequencing captured expressed TCRB transcripts. TCRdb's table, derived via immunoSEQ multiplex PCR, lists solely in-frame clones and lacks some. This table has hundreds of thousands of clones, 30% appearing once. Regarding this clone: The antigen remains undetermined.

The rearrangement joins TRBV4-1 to TRBJ1-4, with D unresolved. This TCR was recovered from a man between 18 and 29 years old in good health. Sample: naive CD4+ T cells from blood. CDR3 in DNA: TGCGCCAGCAGCCAAGAAGTTTTGGGAATTGGGAGTGAAAAACTGTTTTTT. Protein sequence: CASSQEVLGIGSEKLFF.